A single T cell receptor (beta chain) is shown here with its context. This CDR3 is 17 amino acids long. The germline V and J ends were trimmed by 3 bases and 4 bases, with 21 bases remaining between them. Germline V CDR1 and CDR2: SGHVS, FQNEAQ. In the original workflow: Amplification of reference gene primers provided the estimated nucleated cell counts. Produced via immunoSEQ multiplex PCR; TCRdb's table is partial and in-frame only. V, J and clone size are those of that table, while D and trimming were read from the DNA. The repertoire holds 150,000 to 200,000 clones, with more than 75% as singletons. The participants were between about 18 and 90 years old and came from some 23 US areas. Categorization into cohorts depended on clinical history that participants reported. In Cohort 3, a recovered donor had either two negative PCRs, clearance, or symptom resolution. These data originate in a study of blood T cell repertoires in COVID-19.

Sequencing was done on a sample of PBMCs or T cells enriched from blood (not recorded which). V usage is TRBV7-8 and J usage is TRBJ1-1; D is unresolved. The TCR was taken from a woman aged 50 to 60 who had recovered from COVID-19. The CDR3 bases are TGTGCCAGCAGCTTGGCAGCTCGGCTCGATAGCGTCACTGAAGCTTTCTTT. Translating gives CASSLAARLDSVTEAFF.